What follows are 18 T cell receptor beta chains derived from one specimen sequenced in a study of T cell responses to AZD1222 COVID-19 vaccine. Repertoires were generated with immunoSEQ multiplex PCR, while TCRdb's copy carries only in-frame clones and drops some. The data contain approximately 120,000 clones, about 87% of them singletons. The material sequenced was peripheral blood, taken on day 0 of AZD1222 vaccination. Every receptor here comes from an adult in good health.

The chain has TRBV19 and TRBJ2-1; D is tentatively TRBD1 or TRBD2 (7 bases each). V dropped 4 bases and J dropped 6 bases, with 19 bases sitting between them. The germline V gene has CDR1 LNHDA and CDR2 SQIVND (reference sequence). The length of the CDR3 is 16 residues. CDR3 nucleotides: TGTGCCAGTAGTAACCCCGGCAGGGGGGGGGTCAATGAGCAGTTCTTC. Encoded protein: CASSNPGRGGVNEQFF.

The chain recombines TRBV14 with TRBJ2-3; D possibly corresponds to TRBD2 (5 bases). Trimming removed 3 bases from V and 3 bases from J, with 13 bases in between. The CDR3 loop spans 15 amino acids. Germline V gives CDR1 SGHDN, CDR2 FVKESK. This chain's CDR3 is CASSHRGKSTDTQYF. In nucleotides, the CDR3 is TGTGCCAGCAGCCATCGGGGAAAAAGTACAGATACGCAGTATTTT.

The chain links TRBV28 to TRBJ1-5; D is unresolved. The germline gives CDR1 MDHEN, CDR2 SYDVKM. There are 15 residues in the CDR3. Trimming took off 6 bases at V and 6 bases at J, with 18 bases between the two ends. In DNA form, the CDR3 reads TGTGCCAGCAGCCGTTTGAGGGTCGGGAGTCAGCCCCAGCATTTT. This sequence encodes CASSRLRVGSQPQHF.

V is TRBV15 and J is TRBJ2-1, with 7 bases that match TRBD2. Germline assignment: CDR1 LNHNV and CDR2 YYDKDF (reference sequence). With 1 base clipped from V and 8 bases from J, the junction kept 8 bases outside the gene matches. The CDR3 is 15 residues long. CDR3 DNA sequence: TGTGCCACCAGCAGAGGGGCGGGAGTGGGTTATGAGCAGTTCTTC. This codes for CATSRGAGVGYEQFF.

The chain employs TRBV5-6 and TRBJ2-3; D unresolved. Germline V gene sequence: CDR1 SGHDT, CDR2 YYEEEE. The CDR3 extends over 14 amino acids. Trimming took off 3 bases at V and 6 bases at J, with 14 bases between the two ends. The CDR3 is CASSSSSAGDTQYF. For the CDR3, the DNA is TGTGCCAGCAGCTCGAGCTCCGCCGGGGATACGCAGTATTTT.

This clone came up a few times. The chain couples TRBV9 to TRBJ2-7; D is uncertain. The CDR3 runs 10 residues. V lost 1 base and J 7 bases, leaving 3 bases between the germline ends. The germline gives CDR1 SGDLS, CDR2 YYNGEE. In DNA, the CDR3 is TGTGCCAGCAGCGTAAGAGAGCAGTACTTC. It translates to CASSVREQYF.

The chain combines TRBV2 with TRBJ2-3, with D unresolved. CDR1 is SNHLY, CDR2 FYNNEI, per germline. V was trimmed by 2 bases and J by 4 bases, leaving 7 bases between them. The CDR3 contains 13 residues. The CDR3 nucleotides read TGTGCCAGCAGTGAATTTGGAGCAGATACGCAGTATTTT. As protein: CASSEFGADTQYF.

V gene TRBV24-1 combines with J gene TRBJ1-5, with TRBD1 as a possible D gene (5 bases). Germline-derived CDR1 and CDR2 are KGHDR and SFDVKD. CDR3 length: 16 amino acids. V dropped 2 bases and J dropped 3 bases, with 13 bases sitting between them. The CDR3 spells CATSDSKGRNNQPQHF. The DNA of the CDR3 is TGTGCCACCAGTGATTCGAAGGGGCGGAACAATCAGCCCCAGCATTTT.

The V and J genes are TRBV4-1 and TRBJ1-1, with 7 bases that match TRBD1. Germline trimming cut 4 bases from V and 10 bases from J; bases unmatched to any gene: 9. The CDR3 loop spans 13 amino acids. Germline CDR1 MGHRA, CDR2 YSYEKL. The CDR3 region is CASSPGGLAGAFF. The CDR3 DNA is TGCGCCAGCAGCCCAGGGGGTTTGGCCGGAGCTTTCTTT.

The V gene is TRBV15, the J gene TRBJ2-1; D might be TRBD1 or TRBD2, each matching 5 bases. Trimming pared 0 bases from V and 9 bases from J, leaving 9 bases between. The CDR3 is 13 amino acids. Per the germline V gene, CDR1 is LNHNV and CDR2 is YYDKDF (reference sequence). CDR3 coding DNA: TGTGCCACCAGCAGAGAGAGGGGTTTTGAGCAGTTCTTC. Its translation is CATSRERGFEQFF. Drawing the rest from reference TRBV15 and TRBJ2-1, the complete variable domain is DAMVIQNPRYQVTQFGKPVTLSCSQTLNHNVMYWYQQKSSQAPKLLFHYYDKDFNNEADTPDNFQSRRPNTSFCFLDIRSPGLGDTAMYLCATSRERGFEQFFGPGTRLTVL.

CDR3 sequence reads: CAISGVGADNEQFF. CDR3 coding DNA: TGTGCCATCAGTGGGGTAGGAGCAGACAATGAGCAGTTCTTC. V is TRBV10-3 and J is TRBJ2-1; D remains ambiguous. Deletions cut 4 bases from V and 5 bases from J, with 12 bases between. Germline V lookup: CDR1 ENHRY, CDR2 SYGVKD. The CDR3 has 14 amino acids.

V and J are TRBV5-6 and TRBJ2-7; D perhaps matches TRBD2 (6 bases). Germline V gives CDR1 SGHDT, CDR2 YYEEEE. Trimming pared 3 bases from V and 4 bases from J, leaving 14 bases between. CDR3 length equals 14 residues. The CDR3 protein is CASSSLGTGYEQYF. CDR3 DNA: TGTGCCAGCAGCTCGCTGGGGACTGGATACGAGCAGTACTTC.

The V and J genes are TRBV6-5 and TRBJ2-7; 7 bases agree with TRBD2. CDR3 size: 14 residues. The V gene end was trimmed by 6 bases and the J gene end by 3 bases; junction bases not matched to a gene: 8. Germline V gene sequence: CDR1 MNHEY, CDR2 SVGAGI. This chain's CDR3 is CASRPFGGDYEQYF. The CDR3 coding sequence is TGTGCCAGCAGACCCTTTGGGGGGGACTACGAGCAGTACTTC.

The genes are TRBV7-9 and TRBJ2-2; D is uncertain. The V end lost 0 bases, the J end lost 1 base, and 3 bases lay between the germline ends. From germline, CDR1 is SEHNR and CDR2 FQNEAQ (reference sequence). The CDR3 loop spans 14 amino acids. The CDR3: CASSLAGNTGELFF. The CDR3 nucleotides are TGTGCCAGCAGCTTAGCAGGGAACACCGGGGAGCTGTTTTTT. Together with reference TRBV7-9 and TRBJ2-2, the CDR3 gives the full variable domain: DTGVSQNPRHKITKRGQNVTFRCDPISEHNRLYWYRQTLGQGPEFLTYFQNEAQLEKSRLLSDRFSAERPKGSFSTLEIQRTEQGDSAMYLCASSLAGNTGELFFGEGSRLTVL.

The V gene is TRBV28, the J gene TRBJ1-5, with D possibly being TRBD1 (5 bases). In germline, CDR1 is MDHEN, CDR2 SYDVKM. The V end was cut by 7 bases, the J end by 1 base, with 17 bases between. The CDR3 spans 16 residues. CDR3 sequence: CASTDPGGASNQPQHF. The CDR3 nucleotides are TGTGCCAGCACCGACCCAGGAGGGGCAAGCAATCAGCCCCAGCATTTT. Full variable domain (missing parts from reference TRBV28 and TRBJ1-5): DVKVTQSSRYLVKRTGEKVFLECVQDMDHENMFWYRQDPGLGLRLIYFSYDVKMKEKGDIPEGYSVSREKKERFSLILESASTNQTSMYLCASTDPGGASNQPQHFGDGTRLSIL.

CDR3 sequence reads: CAPGGPRSSYNSPLHF. The CDR3 bases are TGTGCCCCAGGGGGCCCCCGGAGCTCCTATAATTCACCCCTCCACTTT. The rearrangement links TRBV7-7 to TRBJ1-6, with 8 bases that match TRBD1. The J segment lost 0 bases and the V segment lost 11 bases, leaving 9 bases of the junction unmatched. Germline lookup yields CDR1 SSHAT and CDR2 FNYEAQ (reference sequence). This CDR3 spans 16 amino acids.

The V and J genes are TRBV9 and TRBJ2-3; TRBD2 matches at 7 bases. V lost 0 bases and J lost 3; bases outside the gene matches: 4. The CDR3 consists of 15 residues. Germline CDR1 and CDR2: SGDLS and YYNGEE. The CDR3 loop is CASSVELASTDTQYF. The CDR3 DNA reads as TGTGCCAGCAGCGTAGAACTAGCGTCGACAGATACGCAGTATTTT.

The chain employs TRBV15 and TRBJ2-1; D possibly uses TRBD1 or TRBD2 (5 bases each). V lost 5 bases and J 12 bases, leaving 11 bases between the germline ends. The germline V gene encodes CDR1 LNHNV and CDR2 YYDKDF (reference sequence). The CDR3 consists of 11 residues. The CDR3 DNA reads as TGTGCCACCAGCGAGGGTAGGGGGCAGTTCTTC. Translated, it gives CATSEGRGQFF.